The entry below describes one TCR beta chain. This specimen comes from a study of blood T cell repertoires in COVID-19. Study-wide context: Specimens from acute and convalescent COVID-19 originated in the United States, Italy and Spain. T cells, B-cell-depleted T cells, or PBMCs provided the cDNA or gDNA that served as material.

As handled by the study authors: Nucleated cell number was recorded as an estimate derived from reference gene primer amplification. TCRdb's table, derived via immunoSEQ multiplex PCR, lists solely in-frame clones and lacks some. The D gene and trimming were derived from the DNA, and the V and J assignments and clone size from that table. Of a few hundred thousand clones in the sample, roughly 89% are singletons; the top ten hold approximately 4.6%. Trimming removed 7 bases from V and 5 bases from J; junction bases left unmatched: 4. This CDR3 has 14 amino acids. CDR1 and CDR2 from the germline V gene are MDHEN and SYDVKM.

This TCR derives from a woman in her forties who had recovered from COVID-19. The source material was peripheral blood. V and J are TRBV28 and TRBJ1-5; 11 bases are a match to TRBD1. The CDR3 DNA reads TGTGCCAGCAACTCGGGACAGGGGGATCAGCCCCAGCATTTT. Its protein product is CASNSGQGDQPQHF.